Shown below are 20 T cell receptor beta chains from a single sample sequenced in a study of blood T cells in healthy people across ages. The second PCR ran about 6 to 12 cycles with a sample-barcoded 5' primer and J-beta primers. TCRdb independently ran MiXCR on the 5' RACE reads; one entry per CDR3 protein. The sample lists some 920,000 distinct CDR3 sequences, roughly 51% occurring once. The sample was blood. The receptor source for this set is a woman aged 55-70 years in good health.

The chain is built from TRBV6-1 and TRBJ2-4, with 12 nucleotides matching TRBD2. The germline V gene has CDR1 MNHNS and CDR2 SASEGT. The CDR3 covers 17 residues. Germline trimming cut 6 bases from V and 1 base from J; bases unmatched to any gene: 7. As DNA, the CDR3 is TGTGCCAGCAGCTCGACTAGCGGGGGTAAGGCCAAAAACATTCAGTACTTC. Protein product: CASSSTSGGKAKNIQYF.

A note on this clonotype: At one end, the junction sequence differs from germline, possibly due to a read error. V is TRBV6-6 and J is TRBJ2-3; 10 bases line up with TRBD2. In germline, CDR1 is MNHNY, CDR2 SVGAGI (reference sequence). This CDR3 has 15 amino acids. CDR3: CACSASGRGTDTQYF. DNA of the CDR3: TGTGCCTGCAGTGCGAGCGGGAGGGGGACAGATACGCAGTATTTT.

This clonotype has just a few counts. The chain combines TRBV7-6 with TRBJ2-7; TRBD2 agrees at 7 bases. The CDR3 runs to 13 residues. Germline assignment: CDR1 SGHVS and CDR2 FNYEAQ. The ends lost 8 bases at V and 2 bases at J; junction bases unmatched: 6. CDR3 coding DNA: TGTGCCAGCGCGTTGGGGAGGGCCTACGAGCAGTACTTC. Its translation is CASALGRAYEQYF.

On this clonotype: A read error may produce the germline difference seen at one junction end. The chain joins TRBV7-2 to TRBJ1-6; TRBD1 matches at 9 bases. The V gene's germline CDR1 is SGHTA and CDR2 FQGNSA. The CDR3 has 16 amino acids. The CDR3 loop is CASSSTGGGYNSPLHF. CDR3 in DNA: TGTGCCAGCAGCTCAACAGGGGGCGGCTATAATTCACCTCTCCACTTT.

The DNA of the CDR3 is TGTGCCAGCAGCTTCGGGACAGGGGGAATCGATACGCAGTATTTT. It translates to CASSFGTGGIDTQYF. The rearrangement uses TRBV5-6 and TRBJ2-3, with 11 bases aligning to TRBD1. CDR3 size: 15 residues. Trimming cost V 2 bases and J 6 bases; bases outside gene matches: 5. From germline, CDR1 is SGHDT and CDR2 YYEEEE.

The V gene is TRBV5-6, the J gene TRBJ2-5, with 9 nucleotides matching TRBD1. CDR1 is SGHDT and CDR2 is YYEEEE in the germline V gene. V was pared by 2 bases and J by 4 bases, with 3 bases of the junction left unmatched. The CDR3 totals 14 residues. This chain's CDR3 is CASSLQGAAETQYF. CDR3 nucleotide sequence: TGTGCCAGCAGCTTACAGGGGGCCGCAGAGACCCAGTACTTC. Looking up the rest from reference TRBV5-6 and TRBJ2-5 gives the full variable domain: DAGVTQSPTHLIKTRGQQVTLRCSPKSGHDTVSWYQQALGQGPQFIFQYYEEEERQRGNFPDRFSGHQFPNYSSELNVNALLLGDSALYLCASSLQGAAETQYFGPGTRLLVL.

J is TRBJ2-1 and V is TRBV24-1; unclear D gene. Trimming shortened V by 9 bases and J by 5 bases, and 7 bases separated the two germline ends. CDR3 size: 11 residues. Germline V gives CDR1 KGHDR, CDR2 SFDVKD. The DNA for the CDR3 is TGTGCCACCCAACAGAACAATGAGCAGTTCTTC. It translates to CATQQNNEQFF.

The sample holds many counts of this clonotype. This rearrangement joins TRBV4-1 to TRBJ2-5; 10 bases map to TRBD2. From germline, CDR1 is MGHRA and CDR2 YSYEKL. This CDR3 contains 16 residues. The junction had 6 bases not matched to a gene; V was cut back by 1 base and J by 4 bases. The CDR3 DNA reads as TGCGCCAGCAGCCAAGGGCTAGCGGGAGCGCGAGAGACCCAGTACTTC. This translates into CASSQGLAGARETQYF.

This rearrangement joins TRBV7-9 to TRBJ2-7; D not certain. Judging by the DNA end, TRBJ2-5 fits better; the J call may be wrong. Germline CDR1 and CDR2: SEHNR and FQNEAQ (reference sequence). This CDR3 spans 15 amino acids. CDR3 DNA sequence: TGTGCCAGCAGCTTAATCCTACGCGGTATGGAGACCCAGTACTTC. Translating gives CASSLILRGMETQYF.

The rearrangement uses TRBV11-2 and TRBJ2-7; D may be TRBD1 (6 bases). Germline lookup yields CDR1 SGHAT and CDR2 FQNNGV. The CDR3 contains 14 residues. Trimming shortened V by 2 bases and J by 7 bases, and 15 bases separated the two germline ends. CDR3 DNA: TGTGCCAGCAGCTTATTATTAGGGGACAATGAGCAGTACTTC. It specifies CASSLLLGDNEQYF. Combining the CDR3 with reference TRBV11-2 and TRBJ2-7 gives the whole variable domain EAGVAQSPRYKIIEKRQSVAFWCNPISGHATLYWYQQILGQGPKLLIQFQNNGVVDDSQLPKDRFSAERLKGVDSTLKIQPAKLEDSAVYLCASSLLLGDNEQYFGPGTRLTVT.

This clonotype was seen once. V and J are TRBV15 and TRBJ2-2; D unresolved. Per the germline V gene, CDR1 is LNHNV and CDR2 is YYDKDF (reference sequence). The ends were cut back, 2 bases at V and 4 bases at J, with 11 bases in the middle. This CDR3 has 15 amino acids. The CDR3 spells CATSRSELGTGELFF. The CDR3 nucleotides read TGTGCCACCAGCAGATCGGAACTTGGCACCGGGGAGCTGTTTTTT.

This chain connects TRBV19 to TRBJ2-5, with D maybe TRBD1 (6 bases). The J call may be wrong; the DNA end is better matched by TRBJ2-7. The CDR3 length is 14 residues. Germline CDR1 is LNHDA and CDR2 is SQIVND (reference sequence). CDR3: CASSPRTVEGEQYF. CDR3 DNA sequence: TGTGCCAGTAGTCCTCGGACAGTCGAGGGCGAGCAGTACTTC.

This clonotype has a handful of counts. The chain recombines TRBV6-6 with TRBJ2-1; D gene ambiguous. Trimming left V 6 bases short and J 4 bases short, with 10 bases between. Germline assignment: CDR1 MNHNY and CDR2 SVGAGI (reference sequence). The CDR3 has 13 residues. CDR3 protein: CASRPVLYNEQFF. The CDR3 DNA reads TGTGCCAGCAGGCCGGTCCTGTACAATGAGCAGTTCTTC.

This rearrangement joins TRBV7-9 to TRBJ1-5; no definite D call. CDR3 size: 15 residues. Trimming cost V 4 bases and J 4 bases, with 14 bases left between them. Germline CDR1 SEHNR, CDR2 FQNEAQ (reference sequence). CDR3 region: CASSSSASSNQPQHF. The CDR3 bases are TGTGCCAGCAGCTCGTCCGCGTCCTCAAATCAGCCCCAGCATTTT.

The rearrangement links TRBV6-1 to TRBJ2-3; possible D gene TRBD1, 7 bases. The CDR3 covers 17 residues. Trimming took 4 bases from V and 2 from J, leaving 19 bases between them. Germline V gene lookup returns CDR1 MNHNS and CDR2 SASEGT. CDR3 nucleotide sequence: TGTGCCAGCAGTGGCGTCGAGACAGGGAGGTACACAGATACGCAGTATTTT. This gives the protein CASSGVETGRYTDTQYF.

A few counts support this clonotype. The chain has TRBV4-1 and TRBJ2-1; 8 positions agree with TRBD2. The CDR3 has 19 amino acids. Trimming took 4 bases from V and 6 from J; bases not matched to a gene: 20. Looked up from germline, CDR1 is MGHRA and CDR2 is YSYEKL. The DNA of the CDR3 is TGCGCCAGCAGCCTAGGGACGGGTGGACTAGCCCTCTTTCTCAATGAGCAGTTCTTC. Translating it yields CASSLGTGGLALFLNEQFF.

This clonotype was found a few times. V is TRBV6-5 and J is TRBJ2-5; 7 nucleotides match TRBD2. The J segment lost 5 bases and the V segment lost 2 bases, leaving 5 bases of the junction unmatched. Germline V lookup: CDR1 MNHEY, CDR2 SVGAGI. The CDR3 sequence is 14 residues long. The CDR3 loop is CASSYAGEGETQYF. In nucleotides, the CDR3 is TGTGCCAGCAGTTACGCGGGAGAAGGGGAGACCCAGTACTTC.

The gene calls are TRBV5-1 and TRBJ2-3, with D hard to call. The germline V and J ends were trimmed by 0 bases and 6 bases, with 11 bases remaining between them. Germline CDR1 reads SGHRS; CDR2 reads YFSETQ. The CDR3 has 14 amino acids. CDR3 coding DNA: TGCGCCAGCAGCTTGGCCCCTAGAGGCGATACGCAGTATTTT. Protein: CASSLAPRGDTQYF.

This clonotype has a handful of counts. The V gene is TRBV7-2, the J gene TRBJ2-4; possibly TRBD2 for D (6 bases). Trimming took 5 bases from V and 13 from J, leaving 18 bases between them. This CDR3 is 13 amino acids long. CDR1 and CDR2 from the germline V gene are SGHTA and FQGNSA. CDR3 sequence reads: CASSLVGGSEQYF. DNA for the CDR3: TGTGCCAGCAGCCTTGTCGGGGGATCTGAGCAGTACTTC.

This clonotype was observed a few times. V and J are TRBV4-1 and TRBJ2-5; unclear D gene. The CDR3 has 15 residues. Trimming removed 3 bases at V and 0 bases at J, with 11 bases between. The germline CDR1 and CDR2 sequences are MGHRA and YSYEKL. The CDR3 DNA reads TGCGCCAGCAGCCATTTGTGGCGGAACCAAGAGACCCAGTACTTC. Translated: CASSHLWRNQETQYF.